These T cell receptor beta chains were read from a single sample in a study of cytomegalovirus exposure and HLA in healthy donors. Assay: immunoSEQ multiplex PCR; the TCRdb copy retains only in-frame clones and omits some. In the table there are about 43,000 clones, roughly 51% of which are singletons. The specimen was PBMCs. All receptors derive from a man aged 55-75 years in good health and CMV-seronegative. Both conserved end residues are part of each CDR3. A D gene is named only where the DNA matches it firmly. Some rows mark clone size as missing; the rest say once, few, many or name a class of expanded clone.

cdr3_nt: TGCAGCGTTGACGGGACTTACAATGAGCAGTTCTTC; cdr3_aa: CSVDGTYNEQFF; j_call: TRBJ2-1; v_call: TRBV29-1; clone_size: NA; d_call: NA
cdr3_nt: TGCAGCGTCGGGCGGTCCTCAGGGGAAAAACTGTTTTTT; cdr3_aa: CSVGRSSGEKLFF; j_call: TRBJ1-4; v_call: TRBV29-1; clone_size: NA; d_call: NA
cdr3_nt: TGTGCCAGCAGCTCCTACCGGGACAGGGGTACTGAGCAGTTCTTC; cdr3_aa: CASSSYRDRGTEQFF; j_call: TRBJ2-1; v_call: TRBV11-2; clone_size: few; d_call: TRBD1
cdr3_nt: TGTGCCATCAGTGAGTCAGCGGGAGTTAATCAGCCCCAGCATTTT; cdr3_aa: CAISESAGVNQPQHF; j_call: TRBJ1-5; v_call: TRBV10-3; clone_size: NA; d_call: NA
cdr3_nt: TGCGCCAGCAGCACCAGTAGGGGGGGGACTGAAGCTTTCTTT; cdr3_aa: CASSTSRGGTEAFF; j_call: TRBJ1-1; v_call: TRBV5-1; clone_size: NA; d_call: NA
cdr3_nt: TGTGCCAGCAGTGAAAGGCGGTCGGGAGGCTACACCTTC; cdr3_aa: CASSERRSGGYTF; j_call: TRBJ1-2; v_call: TRBV6-1; clone_size: NA; d_call: NA
cdr3_nt: TGTGCCAGCAGCCCCGGACAGTTCTACGAGCAGTACTTC; cdr3_aa: CASSPGQFYEQYF; j_call: TRBJ2-7; v_call: TRBV4-2; clone_size: medium-sized; d_call: NA
cdr3_nt: TGTGCCAGTAGTAGGAGGGTGAGGGAGACCCAGTACTTC; cdr3_aa: CASSRRVRETQYF; j_call: TRBJ2-5; v_call: TRBV19; clone_size: few; d_call: NA
cdr3_nt: TGTGCCAGCAGCTTAGGGGCAGGGGGTTACTACGAGCAGTACTTC; cdr3_aa: CASSLGAGGYYEQYF; j_call: TRBJ2-7; v_call: TRBV7-6; clone_size: NA; d_call: TRBD1
cdr3_nt: TGTGCCAGCAGCTTTCAGGCCGGGGGGGAGACCCAGTACTTC; cdr3_aa: CASSFQAGGETQYF; j_call: TRBJ2-5; v_call: TRBV5-4; clone_size: NA; d_call: TRBD2